This TCR beta chain was documented in a study of post-analysis software for immune sequencing data. TCR beta libraries were prepared from cDNA with unique molecular identifiers. The T cell input of 1 to 10 million gave approximately 460,000 cDNA molecules. TCRdb recomputed calls from the PCR reads with MiXCR, one row per CDR3 protein. This sample has approximately 360,000 distinct CDR3 sequences, with approximately 38% found just once. General study findings and limits: The five TRBV segments detected at higher frequency in patients than in controls included TRBV5-6, TRBV5-1 and TRBV20-1. F measure clustering grouped samples strongly by preparation batch. Controls had significantly higher normalized Chao1 diversity than multiple sclerosis patients.

Per germline, CDR1 SEHNR and CDR2 FQNEAQ (reference sequence). The CDR3 extends over 12 amino acids. Comments on this clonotype: Its cognate antigen is unknown. The germline gene is not matched at one end of the junction; a read error may be the cause.

The sequenced material came from blood. The V gene is TRBV7-9, the J gene TRBJ2-1; D uncertain. This sequence originates from a girl aged 5 to 17 with multiple sclerosis. This CDR3 is CASSAPNNERFF. CDR3 coding DNA: TGTGCCAGCAGCGCTCCTAACAATGAGCGGTTCTTC.